The 28 T cell receptor beta chains below were found in one sample sequenced in a study of response to subunit inactivated influenza vaccine. TCRdb reprocessed the RT-PCR reads via MiXCR and lists one record per CDR3 protein. Of under 500,000 distinct CDR3 sequences in the sample, roughly 9.8% are singletons; the top ten hold 9.5% to 15%. This specimen consisted of PBMCs from blood, obtained roughly 45 days after vaccination. The receptors were sampled from a man between 45 and 60 years old who received an inactivated influenza vaccine.

The genes are TRBV2 and TRBJ1-4, with D maybe TRBD1 (6 bases). In germline, CDR1 is SNHLY, CDR2 FYNNEI. The CDR3 loop spans 14 amino acids. V dropped 10 bases and J dropped 5 bases, with 17 bases sitting between them. The CDR3 nucleotides read TGTGCCACCGCAAAAGGACAGCTCAATGAAAAACTGTTTTTT. Translating it yields CATAKGQLNEKLFF.

V usage is TRBV19 and J usage is TRBJ1-3; D ambiguous. In germline, CDR1 is LNHDA, CDR2 SQIVND (reference sequence). This CDR3 spans 13 amino acids. Trimming took 9 bases from V and 2 from J, leaving 11 bases between them. This CDR3 is CASHRDTGNTIYF. CDR3 coding DNA: TGTGCCAGCCACCGAGATACTGGAAACACCATATATTTT. Together with reference TRBV19 and TRBJ1-3, the CDR3 gives the full variable domain: DGGITQSPKYLFRKEGQNVTLSCEQNLNHDAMYWYRQDPGQGLRLIYYSQIVNDFQKGDIAEGYSVSREKKESFPLTVTSAQKNPTAFYLCASHRDTGNTIYFGEGSWLTVV.

The chain has TRBV12-3 or TRBV12-4 and TRBJ2-1; 7 bases agree with TRBD2. This CDR3 has 14 amino acids. The trim removed 7 bases at V and 5 bases at J, leaving 8 bases unmatched. Here the CDR3 reads CASTLSAGHNEQFF. As DNA, the CDR3 is TGTGCCAGCACCCTCTCAGCGGGACACAATGAGCAGTTCTTC.

V is TRBV3-1 and J is TRBJ1-1; D remains unclear. Germline lookup yields CDR1 LGHDT and CDR2 YNNKEL (reference sequence). There are 13 residues in the CDR3. Between the trimmed V and J ends, which lost 1 base and 6 bases, there was a span of 9 bases. CDR3: CASSQGLMAEAFF. Written as DNA, the CDR3 is TGTGCCAGCAGCCAAGGACTGATGGCTGAAGCTTTCTTT. Complete variable domain (other parts from reference TRBV3-1 and TRBJ1-1): DTAVSQTPKYLVTQMGNDKSIKCEQNLGHDTMYWYKQDSKKFLKIMFSYNNKELIINETVPNRFSPKSPDKAHLNLHINSLELGDSAVYFCASSQGLMAEAFFGQGTRLTVV.

This chain links TRBV18 with TRBJ2-2; D remains unclear. V lost 0 bases to trimming and J lost 6 bases, with 5 bases between them. Germline lookup yields CDR1 KGHSH and CDR2 LQKENI. There are 13 residues in the CDR3. CDR3 region: CASSPPSAGELFF. Here the CDR3 DNA reads TGTGCCAGCTCACCACCTTCAGCCGGGGAGCTGTTTTTT.

Only a few counts were recorded for this clonotype. The gene calls are TRBV7-2 and TRBJ2-7; 9 nucleotides line up with TRBD2. Germline loops: CDR1 SGHTA, CDR2 FQGNSA. This CDR3 comprises 15 residues. The V and J ends lost 5 bases and 4 bases, in that order; junction bases with no gene match: 9. The DNA of the CDR3 is TGTGCCAGCAGCATGGCCCCGACTAGCGGTTACGAGCAGTACTTC. It codes for CASSMAPTSGYEQYF.

The sample holds a few counts of this clonotype. V usage is TRBV5-1 and J usage is TRBJ1-1, with D unresolved. Per the germline V gene, CDR1 is SGHRS and CDR2 is YFSETQ. This CDR3 is built from 12 residues. Trimming left V 0 bases short and J 8 bases short, with 8 bases between. The CDR3 protein is CASSLAGGEAFF. DNA for the CDR3: TGCGCCAGCAGCTTGGCCGGCGGGGAAGCTTTCTTT. Variable domain in full (rest from reference TRBV5-1 and TRBJ1-1): KAGVTQTPRYLIKTRGQQVTLSCSPISGHRSVSWYQQTPGQGLQFLFEYFSETQRNKGNFPGRFSGRQFSNSRSEMNVSTLELGDSALYLCASSLAGGEAFFGQGTRLTVV.

This clonotype was observed many times. The V call is TRBV12-3 or TRBV12-4, the J call TRBJ1-2, with D hard to call. CDR3 length: 13 amino acids. The V end was cut by 5 bases, the J end by 1 base, with 8 bases between. The CDR3 sequence: CASSLTDNYGYTF. The CDR3, as DNA: TGTGCCAGCAGTCTTACAGATAACTATGGCTACACCTTC.

The chain has TRBV12-3 or TRBV12-4 and TRBJ2-5; TRBD1 is a possible D gene (6 bases). This CDR3 comprises 15 residues. V shed 3 bases and J shed 1 base, with 12 bases lying between them. CDR3 coding DNA: TGTGCCAGCAGTTTCGGTGGGGGCGGCCAAGAGACCCAGTACTTC. It encodes CASSFGGGGQETQYF.

In this sample, this clonotype turned up many times. The chain recombines TRBV7-8 with TRBJ2-1; D remains ambiguous. V lost 5 bases and J lost 5, with 10 bases in between. This CDR3 is 13 amino acids long. Looked up from germline, CDR1 is SGHVS and CDR2 is FQNEAQ. CDR3 in amino acids: CASSLGLDNEQFF. DNA for the CDR3: TGTGCCAGCAGCCTAGGGTTGGACAATGAGCAGTTCTTC.

This clonotype was counted only a few times. V gene TRBV20-1 combines with J gene TRBJ1-5, with D hard to call. From germline, CDR1 is DFQATT and CDR2 SNEGSKA (reference sequence). This CDR3 comprises 13 residues. V was cut by 5 bases and J by 7 bases, with 15 bases left in between. The CDR3 bases are TGCAGTGCTGCGGGTTATGCTTTACAGCCCCAGCATTTT. It encodes CSAAGYALQPQHF.

The J gene is TRBJ1-4, the V gene TRBV4-3, with a tentative D call TRBD1 (6 bases). V was trimmed by 3 bases and J by 7 bases, leaving 15 bases between them. There are 15 residues in the CDR3. Germline V gene lookup returns CDR1 LGHNA and CDR2 YSLEER. The CDR3, as DNA: TGCGCCAGCAGCCACGCCGGGGGCGCACTTGAAAAACTGTTTTTT. Protein sequence: CASSHAGGALEKLFF.

This clonotype was seen a few times. The chain couples TRBV7-9 to TRBJ2-7; D is perhaps TRBD1 (5 bases). V was pared by 5 bases and J by 6 bases, with 20 bases between. This CDR3 comprises 15 residues. Germline loops: CDR1 SEHNR, CDR2 FQNEAQ (reference sequence). For the CDR3, the DNA is TGTGCCAGCAGCCCTAGGTCGGCAGGGCGGCGCGAGCAGTACTTC. The encoded protein is CASSPRSAGRREQYF.

The V and J genes are TRBV18 and TRBJ2-7; D is unresolved. Trimming removed 1 base at V and 0 bases at J, with 7 bases between. Germline lookup yields CDR1 KGHSH and CDR2 LQKENI. The CDR3 has 14 amino acids. The CDR3 coding sequence is TGTGCCAGCTCACCACAGGAAAGCTCCTACGAGCAGTACTTC. This encodes CASSPQESSYEQYF.

This sequence joins TRBV10-3 and TRBJ2-1; D gene ambiguous. Between the trimmed V and J ends, which lost 11 bases and 7 bases, there was a span of 18 bases. The germline CDR1 and CDR2 sequences are ENHRY and SYGVKD. The CDR3 spans 13 residues. The DNA for the CDR3 is TGTGCCTCCCTTTCGGCCTTGGGGAATGAGCAGTTCTTC. Its protein is CASLSALGNEQFF.

The chain joins TRBV12-3 or TRBV12-4 to TRBJ2-1; TRBD1 matches at 8 bases. Trimming cost V 5 bases and J 7 bases; bases outside gene matches: 4. CDR3 length: 13 amino acids. CDR3 sequence reads: CASSINRGNEQFF. The CDR3 DNA reads TGTGCCAGCAGTATAAACAGGGGGAATGAGCAGTTCTTC.

This clonotype turned up a few times. The chain joins TRBV29-1 to TRBJ2-5, with D tentatively TRBD1 or TRBD2 (5 bases each). Germline assignment: CDR1 SQVTM and CDR2 ANQGSEA. The V end lost 2 bases, the J end lost 5 bases, and 15 bases lay between the germline ends. The CDR3 has 14 amino acids. The CDR3 reads CSVEQGTRRETQYF. In nucleotides, the CDR3 is TGCAGCGTTGAACAGGGAACTAGACGGGAGACCCAGTACTTC.

This clonotype was found many times. The CDR3 protein is CASRTGGVDTQYF. The CDR3 bases are TGTGCCAGCAGGACAGGGGGGGTAGATACGCAGTATTTT. The V call is TRBV6-1, the J call TRBJ2-3, with TRBD1 matching over 9 bases. This CDR3 is 13 amino acids long. Per germline, CDR1 MNHNS and CDR2 SASEGT. V lost 6 bases and J lost 5; bases outside the gene matches: 3.

V gene TRBV11-2 combines with J gene TRBJ2-1, with a tentative D call TRBD2 (7 bases). V dropped 5 bases and J dropped 13 bases, with 15 bases sitting between them. The CDR3 runs to 12 residues. Germline V gene data show CDR1 as SGHAT and CDR2 as FQNNGV. In nucleotides, the CDR3 is TGTGCCAGCAGCCCGTACAGGGACTATCAGTTCTTC. This codes for CASSPYRDYQFF. The full variable domain, rest sourced from reference TRBV11-2 and TRBJ2-1, is EAGVAQSPRYKIIEKRQSVAFWCNPISGHATLYWYQQILGQGPKLLIQFQNNGVVDDSQLPKDRFSAERLKGVDSTLKIQPAKLEDSAVYLCASSPYRDYQFFGPGTRLTVL.

This clonotype was seen many times. This chain joins TRBV7-2 and TRBJ2-3; perhaps TRBD1 as D (5 bases). Looked up from germline, CDR1 is SGHTA and CDR2 is FQGNSA. V dropped 5 bases and J dropped 3 bases, with 21 bases sitting between them. CDR3 size: 17 residues. CDR3 sequence (DNA): TGTGCCAGCAGCCCTGCACCCGGACAAGTCGGTACAGATACGCAGTATTTT. It codes for CASSPAPGQVGTDTQYF.

This clonotype was counted at least ten times. The chain recombines TRBV9 with TRBJ1-1; D is undetermined. Trimming took 0 bases from V and 1 from J, leaving 4 bases between them. This CDR3 comprises 13 residues. Germline-derived CDR1 and CDR2 are SGDLS and YYNGEE. CDR3 amino acids: CASSVAGNTEAFF. CDR3 sequence (DNA): TGTGCCAGCAGCGTAGCAGGGAACACTGAAGCTTTCTTT.

This clonotype was counted only a few times. The chain joins TRBV24-1 to TRBJ2-1, with D maybe TRBD2 (5 bases). V was trimmed by 3 bases and J by 7 bases, leaving 15 bases between them. CDR1 KGHDR and CDR2 SFDVKD come from the germline V gene. This CDR3 is 15 amino acids long. DNA for the CDR3: TGTGCCACCAGTGATCCGAAATCTAGCTATAATGAGCAGTTCTTC. Residues: CATSDPKSSYNEQFF.

Ten or more counts support this clonotype. The chain couples TRBV20-1 to TRBJ1-5, with D perhaps TRBD1 (5 bases). This CDR3 region has 14 residues. Trimming removed 0 bases from V and 6 bases from J, with 12 bases in between. Per the germline V gene, CDR1 is DFQATT and CDR2 is SNEGSKA (reference sequence). The CDR3 region has the DNA TGCAGTGCTAGAGATAGCAGGGCAGGTCAGCCCCAGCATTTT. This translates into CSARDSRAGQPQHF.

This clonotype occurred a few times. The chain couples TRBV7-2 to TRBJ2-1; D call uncertain. Germline values: CDR1 SGHTA, CDR2 FQGNSA. V was cut by 6 bases and J by 10 bases, with 10 bases left in between. This CDR3 comprises 11 residues. Written as DNA, the CDR3 is TGTGCCAGCAGAGACACGAAGGAGCAGTTCTTC. Translation: CASRDTKEQFF.

The genes are TRBV6-2 or TRBV6-3 and TRBJ2-2; 11 positions match TRBD2. Germline V CDR1 and CDR2: MNHEY, SVGEGT. This CDR3 is 16 amino acids long. V gave up 6 bases and J gave up 0 bases; unmatched junction bases: 3. The CDR3 nucleotides are TGTGCCAGCAGAGAGGGACTAGCGGCGAACACCGGGGAGCTGTTTTTT. Translation gives CASREGLAANTGELFF.

This clonotype was seen only a few times. This chain links TRBV11-2 with TRBJ2-1, with D possibly being TRBD2 (6 bases). V dropped 4 bases and J dropped 12 bases, with 16 bases sitting between them. This CDR3 contains 13 residues. Germline V gene lookup returns CDR1 SGHAT and CDR2 FQNNGV. CDR3 DNA: TGTGCCAGCAGCTCGCAACAGGAGGGCGCGCAGTTCTTC. Translation: CASSSQQEGAQFF.

This clonotype showed up just a few times. V usage is TRBV20-1 and J usage is TRBJ2-4, with D tentatively TRBD2 (6 bases). V was clipped by 6 bases and J by 3 bases, with 18 bases between them. This CDR3 spans 15 amino acids. In germline, CDR1 is DFQATT, CDR2 SNEGSKA (reference sequence). The CDR3 nucleotides are TGCAGTGCAGTCACCGGGGAGCGGGTCAAAAACATTCAGTACTTC. As protein: CSAVTGERVKNIQYF.

The chain couples TRBV3-1 to TRBJ2-1; tentatively, D is TRBD2 (5 bases). Germline V CDR1 and CDR2: LGHDT, YNNKEL (reference sequence). There are 14 residues in the CDR3. Trimming left V 4 bases short and J 5 bases short, with 12 bases between. CDR3 nucleotide sequence: TGTGCCAGCAGCCCACAGCGGCTTAACAATGAGCAGTTCTTC. It encodes CASSPQRLNNEQFF.